One sample yielded the 30 T cell receptor beta chains listed below, sequenced in a study of blood T cell repertoires in COVID-19. Profiling relied on immunoSEQ multiplex PCR, and the TCRdb table lists in-frame clones only, not all of them. Among more than 150,000 clones, around four fifths were seen once, and the ten largest hold about 6.5%. The source material was peripheral blood. These receptors originate from a middle-aged woman with acute or convalescent COVID-19.

The chain is built from TRBV4-1 and TRBJ1-5; D remains ambiguous. The CDR3 is 16 residues long. V lost 2 bases to trimming and J lost 3 bases, with 14 bases between them. The germline CDR1 and CDR2 sequences are MGHRA and YSYEKL. CDR3 DNA sequence: TGCGCCAGCAGCCAATCTGGCGGTGGTGTCAATCAGCCCCAGCATTTT. It yields the protein CASSQSGGGVNQPQHF.

Turning to this clone: One junction end disagrees with the germline gene, perhaps due to a read error. The chain joins TRBV28 to TRBJ2-5, with TRBD2 matching over 8 bases. Germline CDR1 MDHEN, CDR2 SYDVKM. The CDR3 has 14 amino acids. CDR3 nucleotide sequence: TGTGCCAGCAGTTCCCAACGCCCCGGGACTAGTAGGGACTTC. Its protein product is CASSSQRPGTSRDF.

This clone occurred a few times. The V call is TRBV5-1, the J call TRBJ2-7; TRBD1 agrees at 8 bases. CDR1 and CDR2 from the germline V gene are SGHRS and YFSETQ. The CDR3 is made up of 15 amino acids. Germline trimming cut 3 bases from V and 6 bases from J; bases unmatched to any gene: 11. CDR3 nucleotide sequence: TGCGCCAGCAGCTCTGCCGGACAGGGTGGAGGCGAGCAGTACTTC. Protein: CASSSAGQGGGEQYF.

The chain employs TRBV3-1 (or the pseudogene TRBV3-2) and TRBJ2-2; D unresolved. V dropped 2 bases and J dropped 3 bases, with 4 bases sitting between them. This CDR3 is built from 13 residues. Looked up from germline, CDR1 is LGHDT and CDR2 is YNNKEL (reference sequence). CDR3 protein: CASSQYYTGELFF. The CDR3 region has the DNA TGTGCCAGCAGCCAATACTACACCGGGGAGCTGTTTTTT.

The chain carries TRBV5-1 and TRBJ2-5, with 9 bases fitting TRBD2. The germline CDR1 and CDR2 sequences are SGHRS and YFSETQ. The CDR3 is 16 residues long. V lost 3 bases to trimming and J lost 1 base; unmatched junction nucleotides: 7. The CDR3 spells CASSWGSTSGQETQYF. DNA for the CDR3: TGCGCCAGCAGCTGGGGGTCGACTAGCGGCCAAGAGACCCAGTACTTC.

The V gene is TRBV29-1, the J gene TRBJ2-1; D remains ambiguous. Trimming left V 7 bases short and J 6 bases short, with 10 bases between. Germline V gene lookup returns CDR1 SQVTM and CDR2 ANQGSEA. CDR3 length equals 11 residues. DNA of the CDR3: TGCAGCGCCGCACATTCCAATGAGCAGTTCTTC. It is translated as CSAAHSNEQFF.

The chain combines TRBV18 with TRBJ2-5, with D maybe TRBD2 (6 bases). Trimming pared 0 bases from V and 5 bases from J, leaving 22 bases between. The CDR3 totals 18 residues. Per germline, CDR1 KGHSH and CDR2 LQKENI. The CDR3 sequence: CASSPPFVRARRGETQYF. The CDR3 DNA reads TGTGCCAGCTCACCACCGTTCGTGCGCGCTAGGCGGGGTGAGACCCAGTACTTC.

The V and J genes are TRBV4-1 and TRBJ2-1; 10 nucleotides match TRBD2. There are 16 residues in the CDR3. Looked up from germline, CDR1 is MGHRA and CDR2 is YSYEKL. V lost 5 bases, J lost 1 base, and 5 bases stayed unmatched. Here the CDR3 DNA reads TGCGCCAGCAGCTTCAGAGCGGGAGGGTCCTACAATGAGCAGTTCTTC. Translating it yields CASSFRAGGSYNEQFF.

This clone was observed a single time. The chain carries TRBV28 and TRBJ2-1, with TRBD2 matching over 14 bases. Trimming took 8 bases from V and 7 from J; bases not matched to a gene: 4. Germline CDR1 MDHEN, CDR2 SYDVKM. The CDR3 spans 14 residues. CDR3 residues: CASSGLAGANEQFF. CDR3 nucleotide sequence: TGTGCCAGCTCGGGACTAGCGGGAGCGAATGAGCAGTTCTTC.

This clone was found once. This chain connects TRBV29-1 to TRBJ2-5, with 9 bases matching TRBD2. Germline assignment: CDR1 SQVTM and CDR2 ANQGSEA. The CDR3 has 14 amino acids. V trimming: 4 bases; J trimming: 5 bases; junction bases outside the gene matches: 8. CDR3 in amino acids: CSVVGSGGGETQYF. DNA of the CDR3: TGCAGCGTTGTAGGTAGCGGGGGAGGGGAGACCCAGTACTTC.

The chain is built from TRBV2 and TRBJ2-1; 7 positions agree with TRBD1. With V trimmed by 6 bases and J by 4 bases, 9 bases remained unmatched. CDR3 length: 15 amino acids. Germline loops: CDR1 SNHLY, CDR2 FYNNEI. The CDR3 sequence: CASSGRDSAYNEQFF. For the CDR3, the DNA is TGTGCCAGCAGCGGCCGGGACAGTGCATACAATGAGCAGTTCTTC. Based on the CDR3 plus reference TRBV2 and TRBJ2-1, the full variable domain is EPEVTQTPSHQVTQMGQEVILRCVPISNHLYFYWYRQILGQKVEFLVSFYNNEISEKSEIFDDQFSVERPDGSNFTLKIRSTKLEDSAMYFCASSGRDSAYNEQFFGPGTRLTVL.

The chain carries TRBV5-6 and TRBJ2-1, with 7 bases identical to TRBD2. Germline V gene sequence: CDR1 SGHDT, CDR2 YYEEEE. The CDR3 totals 16 residues. The V and J ends lost 3 bases and 0 bases, in that order; junction bases with no gene match: 6. The CDR3 DNA reads as TGTGCCAGCAGCTCCCTAGCGGAAAGCTCCTACAATGAGCAGTTCTTC. The encoded protein is CASSSLAESSYNEQFF.

The CDR3 region is CASGPRDRVGEQYF. CDR3 in DNA: TGTGCCAGCGGCCCCCGGGACAGGGTGGGCGAGCAGTACTTC. The chain uses TRBV25-1 and TRBJ2-7, with TRBD1 matching 9 bases. The CDR3 totals 14 residues. Germline trimming cut 8 bases from V and 6 bases from J; bases unmatched to any gene: 11. From germline, CDR1 is MGHDK and CDR2 SYGVNS.

This clone has a handful of counts. The chain couples TRBV29-1 to TRBJ1-5, with D possibly being TRBD1 (5 bases). V lost 5 bases and J lost 3, with 11 bases in between. The CDR3 runs to 13 residues. Germline CDR1 and CDR2: SQVTM and ANQGSEA. For the CDR3, the DNA is TGCAGCGTTCGACAGACAGCCAATCAGCCCCAGCATTTT. Encoded protein: CSVRQTANQPQHF.

The chain joins TRBV28 to TRBJ2-7; weak D call: TRBD2 (6 bases). V was shortened by 7 bases and J by 1 base, with 17 bases between the two germline ends. Germline V gives CDR1 MDHEN, CDR2 SYDVKM. The CDR3 contains 15 residues. CDR3 in amino acids: CASIPEGGQSYEQYF. The CDR3 DNA reads as TGTGCCAGCATCCCCGAAGGAGGGCAGTCCTACGAGCAGTACTTC.

V usage is TRBV9 and J usage is TRBJ1-1; possibly TRBD1 for D (5 bases). The CDR3 has 17 residues. Trimming stripped 2 bases from V and 1 base from J, with 18 bases between. CDR1 and CDR2 from the germline V gene are SGDLS and YYNGEE. The CDR3 DNA reads TGTGCCAGCAGCGTCGCCCCCCCTTCGGGGGGGAACACTGAAGCTTTCTTT. It translates to CASSVAPPSGGNTEAFF.

As regards this clone: Mismatch with germline at one junction end may stem from a read error. The chain links TRBV28 to TRBJ2-3, with D possibly matching TRBD1 (7 bases). Germline assignment: CDR1 MDHEN and CDR2 SYDVKM. CDR3 size: 13 residues. In DNA, the CDR3 is TGTGCCACCCAGGCGGGACAGCGGCCGACCCCGTCTTTT. It codes for CATQAGQRPTPSF.

This clone turned up a few times. This sequence joins TRBV6-5 and TRBJ1-3, with D perhaps matching TRBD1 (5 bases). Germline CDR1 is MNHEY and CDR2 is SVGAGI. Trimming stripped 7 bases from V and 5 bases from J, with 15 bases between. The CDR3 runs to 14 residues. Here the CDR3 DNA reads TGTGCCAGCACCCCAGCGGGGGTAAGAAACACCATATATTTT. Its protein product is CASTPAGVRNTIYF.

The chain combines TRBV3-1 (or the pseudogene TRBV3-2) with TRBJ2-7, with no clear D. The V gene's germline CDR1 is LGHDT and CDR2 YNNKEL (reference sequence). Trimming took 0 bases from V and 6 from J, leaving 6 bases between them. This CDR3 comprises 12 residues. The CDR3 here is CASSQDRGEQYF. In DNA, the CDR3 is TGTGCCAGCAGCCAAGACCGAGGCGAGCAGTACTTC.

The chain links TRBV24-1 to TRBJ2-3, with D maybe TRBD2 (5 bases). Trimming shortened V by 4 bases and J by 6 bases, and 19 bases separated the two germline ends. This CDR3 contains 16 residues. CDR1 and CDR2 (germline): KGHDR, SFDVKD. The CDR3 region has the DNA TGTGCCACCAGTGACCAACATGCTGACCGAGGGGATACGCAGTATTTT. This sequence encodes CATSDQHADRGDTQYF.

This chain connects TRBV27 to TRBJ2-1; TRBD1 aligns across 7 bases. The CDR3 sequence is 12 residues long. Trimming removed 8 bases from V and 10 bases from J; junction bases left unmatched: 8. CDR1 MNHEY and CDR2 SMNVEV come from the germline V gene (reference sequence). The CDR3 sequence is CASHRDSWEQFF. CDR3 coding DNA: TGTGCCAGCCATCGGGACAGTTGGGAGCAGTTCTTC.

The gene calls are TRBV24-1 and TRBJ2-6; possible D gene TRBD1, 6 bases. Germline CDR1 is KGHDR and CDR2 is SFDVKD. The CDR3 contains 15 residues. With 6 bases removed from V and 0 bases from J, the gap between germline ends came to 8 bases. The CDR3 is CATSTGLSGANVLTF. DNA of the CDR3: TGTGCCACCAGTACAGGGCTCTCTGGGGCCAACGTCCTGACTTTC.

The V call is TRBV10-1, the J call TRBJ1-6; 7 bases are shared with TRBD1. Germline CDR1 and CDR2: WNHNN and SYGVQD (reference sequence). The J segment lost 0 bases and the V segment lost 3 bases, leaving 20 bases of the junction unmatched. This CDR3 is 22 amino acids long. CDR3 sequence reads: CASSDRNANNRGQSSYNSPLHF. Written as DNA, the CDR3 is TGCGCCAGCAGTGACCGCAACGCAAACAACAGGGGACAGAGCTCCTATAATTCACCCCTCCACTTT.

This chain links TRBV19 with TRBJ1-1; D possibly corresponds to TRBD1 (6 bases). Germline lookup yields CDR1 LNHDA and CDR2 SQIVND (reference sequence). V lost 9 bases and J lost 3, with 14 bases in between. The CDR3 has 13 residues. The CDR3 DNA follows: TGTGCCAGCTGGAAGGGGGATTACACTGAAGCTTTCTTT. Translated: CASWKGDYTEAFF.

This chain uses TRBV6-1 with TRBJ2-7, with 10 bases that match TRBD2. The V gene's germline CDR1 is MNHNS and CDR2 SASEGT. After removal of 1 base from V and 3 bases from J, the junction contained 6 bases not matched to a gene. This CDR3 has 16 amino acids. CDR3 sequence: CASSEVGGLAVYEQYF. For the CDR3, the DNA is TGTGCCAGCAGTGAAGTAGGAGGACTAGCGGTCTACGAGCAGTACTTC.

This clone was detected once. V and J are TRBV7-9 and TRBJ2-1; a weak D match, TRBD2 (5 bases). Germline V gene data show CDR1 as SEHNR and CDR2 as FQNEAQ (reference sequence). CDR3 size: 15 residues. V lost 3 bases, J lost 2 bases, and 11 bases lay in between. CDR3 in DNA: TGTGCCAGCAGCTTGCTTGGCGGGCCCTACAATGAGCAGTTCTTC. Translated: CASSLLGGPYNEQFF. Full variable domain (remainder filled in from reference TRBV7-9 and TRBJ2-1): DTGVSQNPRHKITKRGQNVTFRCDPISEHNRLYWYRQTLGQGPEFLTYFQNEAQLEKSRLLSDRFSAERPKGSFSTLEIQRTEQGDSAMYLCASSLLGGPYNEQFFGPGTRLTVL.

The J gene is TRBJ2-1, the V gene TRBV19; 7 bases agree with TRBD1. CDR3 length equals 15 residues. CDR1 and CDR2 (germline): LNHDA, SQIVND (reference sequence). V was clipped by 5 bases and J by 2 bases; unmatched bases: 6. The CDR3 DNA reads as TGTGCCAGTAGTGTCCGGGACAGAGCCTACAATGAGCAGTTCTTC. This encodes CASSVRDRAYNEQFF. Supplemented by reference TRBV19 and TRBJ2-1, the full variable domain reads DGGITQSPKYLFRKEGQNVTLSCEQNLNHDAMYWYRQDPGQGLRLIYYSQIVNDFQKGDIAEGYSVSREKKESFPLTVTSAQKNPTAFYLCASSVRDRAYNEQFFGPGTRLTVL.

This chain uses TRBV3-1 (or the pseudogene TRBV3-2) with TRBJ2-2; D is undetermined. Trimming pared 0 bases from V and 3 bases from J, leaving 8 bases between. CDR1 and CDR2 from the germline V gene are LGHDT and YNNKEL (reference sequence). This CDR3 has 15 amino acids. The CDR3 reads CASSQERGYTGELFF. In nucleotides, the CDR3 is TGTGCCAGCAGCCAAGAGCGCGGTTACACCGGGGAGCTGTTTTTT.

The chain joins TRBV18 to TRBJ1-5; unclear D gene. The CDR3 totals 13 residues. With 4 bases removed from V and 5 bases from J, the gap between germline ends came to 9 bases. Germline assignment: CDR1 KGHSH and CDR2 LQKENI. Here the CDR3 reads CASSLNGDQPQHF. For the CDR3, the DNA is TGTGCCAGCTCACTAAACGGGGATCAGCCCCAGCATTTT. Full variable domain (outside the CDR3, taken from reference TRBV18 and TRBJ1-5): NAGVMQNPRHLVRRRGQEARLRCSPMKGHSHVYWYRQLPEEGLKFMVYLQKENIIDESGMPKERFSAEFPKEGPSILRIQQVVRGDSAAYFCASSLNGDQPQHFGDGTRLSIL.

V and J are TRBV6-1 and TRBJ1-1; 11 bases are a match to TRBD1. V lost 3 bases to trimming and J lost 6 bases; unmatched junction nucleotides: 3. Looked up from germline, CDR1 is MNHNS and CDR2 is SASEGT. The length of the CDR3 is 14 residues. The CDR3 DNA reads TGTGCCAGCAGTGATGGGACAGGGGGGGCTGAAGCTTTCTTT. Translated: CASSDGTGGAEAFF.